Listed below are T cell receptor beta chains from one sample, sequenced in a study of blood T cell repertoires in COVID-19. Profiled with immunoSEQ multiplex PCR; TCRdb holds only in-frame clones, not every one. The data hold roughly 190,000 clones, with around 81% observed a single time. Material for sequencing was peripheral blood. These receptors originate from a woman in her thirties or forties with COVID-19, enrolled during active disease. Each CDR3 is given with its conserved first and last residue. D genes are given only for firm matches. Size values are once, few and many counts, or a class for expanded clones, and some rows have none.

J: TRBJ2-6
size: once
D: NA
V: TRBV6-5
CDR3: CASRLDSFGANVLTF
DNA: TGTGCCAGCAGACTGGACAGTTTTGGGGCCAACGTCCTGACTTTC

J: TRBJ2-6
size: NA
D: NA
V: TRBV11-1
CDR3: CASRSDSPGANVLTF
DNA: TGTGCCAGCAGGTCGGACAGTCCAGGGGCCAACGTCCTGACTTTC

J: TRBJ2-7
size: once
D: TRBD2
V: TRBV3-1/TRBV3-2
CDR3: CASSAGLAGNEQYF
DNA: TGTGCCAGCAGCGCCGGACTAGCGGGAAACGAGCAGTACTTC

J: TRBJ1-1
size: NA
D: NA
V: TRBV30
CDR3: CAWSISMNTEAFF
DNA: TGTGCCTGGAGTATAAGCATGAACACTGAAGCTTTCTTT

J: TRBJ2-1
size: NA
D: NA
V: TRBV20-1
CDR3: CSASTGPGNEQFF
DNA: TGCAGTGCTAGTACCGGTCCGGGCAATGAGCAGTTCTTC

J: TRBJ2-5
size: NA
D: NA
V: TRBV28
CDR3: CASSGIRRETQYF
DNA: TGTGCCAGCAGCGGGATAAGGAGGGAGACCCAGTACTTC

J: TRBJ2-6
size: NA
D: TRBD1
V: TRBV19
CDR3: CATRDRGLSANVLTF
DNA: TGTGCCACCCGGGACAGGGGCCTTTCGGCCAACGTCCTGACTTTC

J: TRBJ1-3
size: NA
D: NA
V: TRBV5-1
CDR3: CASSLQGGDTIYF
DNA: TGCGCCAGCAGCTTACAGGGTGGTGACACCATATATTTT

J: TRBJ1-2
size: few
D: TRBD1
V: TRBV9
CDR3: CASSVTPLTATGGASGYTF
DNA: TGTGCCAGCAGCGTAACGCCCCTTACCGCCACAGGGGGCGCTTCCGGCTACACCTTC

J: TRBJ1-1
size: NA
D: TRBD1
V: TRBV5-6
CDR3: CASSQTDRGAFF
DNA: TGTGCCAGCAGCCAGACGGACAGGGGCGCTTTCTTT

J: TRBJ1-6
size: NA
D: TRBD1
V: TRBV6-4
CDR3: CASSGDSSGVSPLHF
DNA: TGTGCCAGCAGTGGGGACAGTTCGGGGGTCTCACCCCTCCACTTT

J: TRBJ2-1
size: NA
D: NA
V: TRBV30
CDR3: CACSFIHNEQFF
DNA: TGTGCCTGCTCTTTTATCCACAATGAGCAGTTCTTC

J: TRBJ1-4
size: NA
D: NA
V: TRBV18
CDR3: CASSSRTALGEELFF
DNA: TGTGCCAGCTCTTCAAGGACGGCCCTGGGAGAGGAACTGTTTTTT

J: TRBJ2-5
size: NA
D: TRBD2
V: TRBV15
CDR3: CATSARLGGETQYF
DNA: TGTGCCACCAGCGCCCGACTGGGGGGGGAGACCCAGTACTTC

J: TRBJ2-3
size: NA
D: NA
V: TRBV7-3
CDR3: CASSLTGRGAILSTDTQYF
DNA: TGTGCCAGCAGCTTAACAGGGCGCGGGGCTATCCTGAGCACAGATACGCAGTATTTT

J: TRBJ2-1
size: NA
D: NA
V: TRBV12-5
CDR3: CASGLGDVEMGYNEQFF
DNA: TGTGCTAGTGGTTTGGGAGATGTGGAGATGGGCTACAATGAGCAGTTCTTC

J: TRBJ2-5
size: NA
D: NA
V: TRBV15
CDR3: CATSRESAVETQYF
DNA: TGTGCCACCAGCAGAGAGAGTGCTGTAGAGACCCAGTACTTC

J: TRBJ1-4
size: NA
D: NA
V: TRBV28
CDR3: CASAEPRNEKLFF
DNA: TGTGCCAGCGCCGAGCCTCGTAATGAAAAACTGTTTTTT

J: TRBJ2-3
size: once
D: TRBD2
V: TRBV11-3
CDR3: CASSLGLAGTTDTQYF
DNA: TGTGCCAGCAGCTTAGGGCTAGCGGGGACCACAGATACGCAGTATTTT

J: TRBJ1-2
size: NA
D: TRBD1
V: TRBV6-5
CDR3: CASSSDRGRLGGYTF
DNA: TGTGCCAGCAGTTCAGACAGGGGGCGCTTGGGTGGCTACACCTTC

J: TRBJ2-4
size: NA
D: NA
V: TRBV5-5
CDR3: CASSFGQGSNIQYF
DNA: TGTGCCAGCAGCTTTGGTCAAGGGAGCAACATTCAGTACTTC

J: TRBJ2-1
size: NA
D: TRBD2
V: TRBV10-3
CDR3: CAISEFGTSESEQFF
DNA: TGTGCCATCAGTGAGTTTGGGACTAGCGAGTCTGAGCAGTTCTTC

J: TRBJ1-5
size: NA
D: NA
V: TRBV30
CDR3: CAWRGGSGSNQPQHF
DNA: TGTGCCTGGAGGGGGGGTTCGGGGAGCAATCAGCCCCAGCATTTT

J: TRBJ2-7
size: NA
D: TRBD2
V: TRBV6-1
CDR3: CASSEAGTSTYEQYF
DNA: TGTGCCAGCAGTGAAGCGGGGACTAGTACCTACGAGCAGTACTTC

J: TRBJ1-2
size: NA
D: NA
V: TRBV6-5
CDR3: CASSRHTANYGYTF
DNA: TGTGCCAGCAGTCGCCATACAGCTAACTATGGCTACACCTTC

J: TRBJ1-2
size: NA
D: NA
V: TRBV15
CDR3: CATSRVRGYGYTF
DNA: TGTGCCACCAGCAGAGTTAGGGGTTATGGCTACACCTTC

J: TRBJ2-1
size: once
D: TRBD2
V: TRBV5-6
CDR3: CASSLLAGGRLYNEQFF
DNA: TGTGCCAGCAGCTTGCTAGCGGGGGGGCGCCTTTACAATGAGCAGTTCTTC

J: TRBJ1-6
size: NA
D: NA
V: TRBV14
CDR3: CASSQDLVAGTLHF
DNA: TGTGCCAGCAGCCAAGATCTTGTAGCGGGGACCCTCCACTTT

J: TRBJ1-2
size: few
D: TRBD1
V: TRBV28
CDR3: CASSTSRGLKGYTF
DNA: TGTGCCAGCAGTACCTCGAGGGGGCTAAAAGGCTACACCTTC

J: TRBJ2-1
size: NA
D: TRBD1
V: TRBV6-5
CDR3: CASNRQGYDNEQFF
DNA: TGTGCCAGCAATCGACAGGGGTACGATAATGAGCAGTTCTTC

J: TRBJ2-1
size: NA
D: TRBD2
V: TRBV19
CDR3: CASSSVSGRNNEQFF
DNA: TGTGCCAGTAGTTCCGTTAGCGGGAGAAACAATGAGCAGTTCTTC

J: TRBJ1-3
size: NA
D: NA
V: TRBV2
CDR3: CASSEAPGHGDTIYF
DNA: TGTGCCAGCAGTGAAGCGCCGGGACATGGGGACACCATATATTTT

J: TRBJ1-6
size: NA
D: NA
V: TRBV7-8
CDR3: CASSLEQRSSYNSPLHF
DNA: TGTGCCAGCAGCTTAGAACAGAGAAGCTCCTATAATTCACCCCTCCACTTT

J: TRBJ1-1
size: NA
D: NA
V: TRBV2
CDR3: CASSGRAITEAFF
DNA: TGTGCCAGCAGCGGCAGGGCGATCACTGAAGCTTTCTTT

J: TRBJ1-1
size: NA
D: NA
V: TRBV11-2
CDR3: CASSQQRDTEAFF
DNA: TGTGCCAGCAGCCAACAGCGGGACACTGAAGCTTTCTTT

J: TRBJ2-1
size: NA
D: TRBD1
V: TRBV29-1
CDR3: CSVEAAGTGGIYEQFF
DNA: TGCAGCGTTGAAGCGGCCGGGACAGGGGGAATTTATGAGCAGTTCTTC

J: TRBJ1-2
size: NA
D: NA
V: TRBV12-3/TRBV12-4
CDR3: CASSLVRSSSYTF
DNA: TGTGCCAGCAGTTTAGTCAGGTCTTCGAGCTACACCTTC

J: TRBJ1-2
size: NA
D: TRBD1
V: TRBV10-3
CDR3: CATRTGENYGYTF
DNA: TGTGCCACCCGGACAGGGGAGAACTATGGCTACACCTTC

J: TRBJ2-3
size: NA
D: NA
V: TRBV7-9
CDR3: CASTGPSGLDTQYF
DNA: TGTGCCAGCACCGGACCCTCAGGGTTGGATACGCAGTATTTT

J: TRBJ2-2
size: NA
D: NA
V: TRBV29-1
CDR3: CSVGRDSTNTGELFF
DNA: TGCAGCGTTGGGAGGGACAGCACGAACACCGGGGAGCTGTTTTTT